This is a list of T cell receptor beta chains from one sample in a study of human T cells and chemical hapten exposure. One entry per CDR3 protein, called by TCRdb with MiXCR from the RACE reads. This sample has about 30,000 distinct CDR3 sequences, with 5.8% found just once. Here the sequenced sample was whole blood, taken in connection with sensitization to the hapten diphenylcyclopropenone (DPC). The receptor set was obtained from a man aged 25-40 years with alopecia areata. Some clones in this sample may be carry-over from other donors' samples. Both conserved end residues are trimmed from each CDR3. Each record gives: V gene, CDR3 protein.

V: TRBV11-3
CDR3: ASSLKEGLAGGRRNIQY

V: TRBV27
CDR3: ASSLREGGGYT

V: TRBV19
CDR3: ASSPSTQVMGYT

V: TRBV7-9
CDR3: ASSLAAGLTYNEQF

V: TRBV4-1
CDR3: ASSPPSPTSGRPSSYNEQF

V: TRBV5-1
CDR3: ASSSDSANYGYT

V: TRBV6-2/TRBV6-3
CDR3: ASSYGQGPLNTEAFFGQGF

V: TRBV4-2
CDR3: ASSQEGAGDTEAF

V: TRBV15
CDR3: ATSRDLAVSSQPQH

V: TRBV7-3
CDR3: ASSLSVNLSVNTEAF

V: TRBV2
CDR3: ASRSPGTPVSVGYT

V: TRBV11-2
CDR3: ASSRDVSSYEQY

V: TRBV11-2
CDR3: ASSAPAGGSDGELF

V: TRBV4-1
CDR3: ASSLADGFYGYT

V: TRBV6-5
CDR3: ASRPLFDYGYT

V: TRBV4-1
CDR3: ASSQATGGIGNQPQH

V: TRBV4-2
CDR3: ASSQDRQETQY

V: TRBV5-4
CDR3: ASSSRGQGENIQY

V: TRBV12-3/TRBV12-4
CDR3: ASSPGHGQPQH

V: TRBV12-3/TRBV12-4
CDR3: ASSLGLRTEAF

V: TRBV7-2
CDR3: ASSPGQGGETQY

V: TRBV9
CDR3: ASTPGQDISPSPPLH

V: TRBV6-2/TRBV6-3
CDR3: ASLVGGTEAF

V: TRBV6-2/TRBV6-3
CDR3: ACSLRGKNTGELF

V: TRBV29-1
CDR3: SVVWRAYSYEQY

V: TRBV29-1
CDR3: SVPTVNTGELF

V: TRBV4-3
CDR3: ASSQDMAANTEAF

V: TRBV7-2
CDR3: ASSFESAQPQH

V: TRBV11-2
CDR3: ASRTGAGNTIY

V: TRBV18
CDR3: ASSTVNYGYT

V: TRBV27
CDR3: ASSSPTSGYEQY

V: TRBV29-1
CDR3: SVEVGPGGTEAF

V: TRBV7-9
CDR3: ASSLASSGGNIQY

V: TRBV7-2
CDR3: ASSLSSSSTDTQY

V: TRBV6-5
CDR3: ASSWDGTGTPLH

V: TRBV7-9
CDR3: ASSLAKGLSSYNEQF

V: TRBV6-6
CDR3: ASSGTQGQGGYT